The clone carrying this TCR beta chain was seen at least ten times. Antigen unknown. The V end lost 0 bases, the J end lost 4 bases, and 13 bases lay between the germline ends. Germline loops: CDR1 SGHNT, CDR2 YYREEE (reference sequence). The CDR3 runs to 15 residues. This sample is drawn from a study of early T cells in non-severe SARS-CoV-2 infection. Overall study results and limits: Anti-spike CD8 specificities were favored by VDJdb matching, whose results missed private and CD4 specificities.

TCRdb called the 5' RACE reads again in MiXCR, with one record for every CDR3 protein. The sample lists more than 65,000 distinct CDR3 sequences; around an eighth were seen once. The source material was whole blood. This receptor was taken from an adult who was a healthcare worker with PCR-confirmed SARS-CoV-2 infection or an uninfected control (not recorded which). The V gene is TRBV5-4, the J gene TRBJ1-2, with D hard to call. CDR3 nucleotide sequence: TGTGCCAGCAGCTTGGGAGGTTCCCCGCGCTATGGCTACACCTTC. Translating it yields CASSLGGSPRYGYTF.